This TCR beta chain was identified in a study of T cells expressing NK-cell markers. Making the TCR beta cDNA relied on 5'RACE template switching with UMIs. TCRdb re-called the 5' RACE reads and catalogs CDR3 proteins one per entry, DNA excluded. The table for this sample gives more than 250,000 distinct CDR3 sequences. The CDR3 has 14 residues. Germline V lookup: CDR1 MNHEY, CDR2 SMNVEV (reference sequence). The chain has TRBV27 and TRBJ1-5. Sequencing was carried out using blood T cells: a sorted CD56 or NKG2C T cell subset, CD4+ or CD8+ T cells, or bulk PBMC T cells (not recorded which). The source is a man aged 18 to 35 in good health. CDR3 residues: CASSLGGVRQPQHF.